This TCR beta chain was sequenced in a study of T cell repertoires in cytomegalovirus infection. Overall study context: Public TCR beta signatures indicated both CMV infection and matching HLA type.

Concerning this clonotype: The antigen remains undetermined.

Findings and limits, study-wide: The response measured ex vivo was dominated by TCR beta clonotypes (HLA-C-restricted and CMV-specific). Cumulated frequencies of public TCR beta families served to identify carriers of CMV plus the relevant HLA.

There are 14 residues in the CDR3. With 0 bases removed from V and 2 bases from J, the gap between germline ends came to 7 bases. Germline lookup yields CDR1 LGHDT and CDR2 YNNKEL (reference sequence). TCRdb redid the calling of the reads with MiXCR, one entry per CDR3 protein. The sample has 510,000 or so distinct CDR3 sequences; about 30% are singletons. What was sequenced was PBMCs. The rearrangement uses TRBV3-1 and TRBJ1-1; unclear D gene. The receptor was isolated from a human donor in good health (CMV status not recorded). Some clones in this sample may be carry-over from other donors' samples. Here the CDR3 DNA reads TGTGCCAGCAGCCAAGAAGGGAGAAACACTGAAGCTTTCTTT. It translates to CASSQEGRNTEAFF. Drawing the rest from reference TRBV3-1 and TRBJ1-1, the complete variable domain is DTAVSQTPKYLVTQMGNDKSIKCEQNLGHDTMYWYKQDSKKFLKIMFSYNNKELIINETVPNRFSPKSPDKAHLNLHINSLELGDSAVYFCASSQEGRNTEAFFGQGTRLTVV.